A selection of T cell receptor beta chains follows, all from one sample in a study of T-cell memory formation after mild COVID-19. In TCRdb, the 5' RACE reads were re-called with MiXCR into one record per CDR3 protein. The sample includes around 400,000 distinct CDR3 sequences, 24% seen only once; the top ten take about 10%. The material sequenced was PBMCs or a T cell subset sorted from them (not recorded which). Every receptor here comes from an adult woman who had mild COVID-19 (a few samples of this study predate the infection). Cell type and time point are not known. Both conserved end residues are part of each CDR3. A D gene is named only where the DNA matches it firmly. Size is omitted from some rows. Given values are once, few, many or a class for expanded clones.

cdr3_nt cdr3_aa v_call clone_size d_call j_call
TGCAGTGCTCCGACAGGAACGGAGACCCAGTACTTC CSAPTGTETQYF TRBV20-1 - - TRBJ2-5
TGTGCCAGTAGCAGTCGGACAGGGATCGCCAATCAGCCCCAGCATTTT CASSSRTGIANQPQHF TRBV19 - TRBD1 TRBJ1-5
TGCGCCAGCAGCTTGGCCCACGCGGGGGGTGATACGCAGTATTTT CASSLAHAGGDTQYF TRBV5-1 - TRBD2 TRBJ2-3
TGTGCCAGCAGCCCCAGTCCCGGGACAGCAAGCTCCTACAATGAGCAGTTCTTC CASSPSPGTASSYNEQFF TRBV11-2 few TRBD1 TRBJ2-1
TGTGCCAGCAGTCGGGAATCAAGCACAGATACGCAGTATTTT CASSRESSTDTQYF TRBV2 - - TRBJ2-3
TGCAGTGCTAGGTTTACGGGACCCTACAATGAGCAGTTCTTC CSARFTGPYNEQFF TRBV20-1 few - TRBJ2-1
TGTGCCAGCAGCTCGGGCTCAATCCGGCTGTCTAACTATGGCTACACCTTC CASSSGSIRLSNYGYTF TRBV13 few - TRBJ1-2
TGTGCCAGCAGCTCGGGACAGAATCAGCCCCAGCATTTT CASSSGQNQPQHF TRBV7-8 few TRBD1 TRBJ1-5
TGTGCCAGCAGTTGGACAGGGGAAACTGAAGCTTTCTTT CASSWTGETEAFF TRBV12-3/TRBV12-4 few TRBD1 TRBJ1-1
TGTGCCAGCAGTTTCGGGCTAGGCCAATCCTACGAGCAGTACTTC CASSFGLGQSYEQYF TRBV27 - - TRBJ2-7
TGTGCCAGCAGCCAAGATCAGGGTTACGGTCAGCCCCAGCATTTT CASSQDQGYGQPQHF TRBV5-5 - - TRBJ1-5
TGTGCCACCAGTGACAAACAGACTAGCGGGAGGGAGAATGAGCAGTTCTTC CATSDKQTSGRENEQFF TRBV24-1 - TRBD2 TRBJ2-1
TGTGCCAGCAGCCCCGCCGGGGCAGGGGATCACGAGCAGTACTTC CASSPAGAGDHEQYF TRBV6-2/TRBV6-3 - - TRBJ2-7
TGCGCCAGCAGCTTGGCGAGCGTCCGGGAGGCTGAAGCTTTCTTT CASSLASVREAEAFF TRBV5-1 - - TRBJ1-1
TGTGCCAGCAGCTTTGTTGGACAGGGGACTGGAAACACCATATATTTT CASSFVGQGTGNTIYF TRBV7-7 - TRBD1 TRBJ1-3
TGTGCCTGGAATGAGGGCCCCAATCAGCCCCAGCATTTT CAWNEGPNQPQHF TRBV30 - - TRBJ1-5
TGTGCCAGCGCACGGGGAAGTAATGAAAAACTGTTTTTT CASARGSNEKLFF TRBV6-1 once - TRBJ1-4
TGTGCCACCGAATCGGGGGGGCCCAACAATGAGCAGTTCTTC CATESGGPNNEQFF TRBV10-3 few TRBD2 TRBJ2-1
TGTGCCACCAGCAGAGGGGACATAGCTAACTATGGCTACACCTTC CATSRGDIANYGYTF TRBV15 - - TRBJ1-2
TGCGCCAGCAGCTTCAGCGAGCCCCCTTACGAGCAGTACTTC CASSFSEPPYEQYF TRBV5-1 many - TRBJ2-7
TGTGCCAGCAGTGCTCCAGCGGGGGGGCGGAGGGCCAACGTCCTGACTTTC CASSAPAGGRRANVLTF TRBV2 few TRBD2 TRBJ2-6
TGTGCCAGCAGTTCGGGAGCCAGGCACGAGCAGTACTTC CASSSGARHEQYF TRBV12-3/TRBV12-4 - - TRBJ2-7
TGTGCCAGCAGTCTCGGCGGCTGGAACCGGGACAGACCCTACGAGCAGTACTTC CASSLGGWNRDRPYEQYF TRBV6-2/TRBV6-3 - TRBD1 TRBJ2-7
TGCAGTGCTATCCCCCCCTGGCAACAAGAGACCCAGTACTTC CSAIPPWQQETQYF TRBV20-1 - - TRBJ2-5
TGTGCCAGCGGGGACAGCTCCTATAATTCACCCCTCCACTTT CASGDSSYNSPLHF TRBV18 - TRBD1 TRBJ1-6
TGTGCCAGCAGCTTAGGGGCAGGACCAACTAATGAAAAACTGTTTTTT CASSLGAGPTNEKLFF TRBV7-9 - - TRBJ1-4
TGTGCCAGCAGTTTAGCGGGTAGCGGTAACTGGGGAGATACGCAGTATTTT CASSLAGSGNWGDTQYF TRBV12-3/TRBV12-4 - - TRBJ2-3
TGTGCCAGCAGTGAATTCCAGGGGATTCCCTACGAGCAGTACTTC CASSEFQGIPYEQYF TRBV2 - - TRBJ2-7
TGTGCCAGCAGTTACGATGGAGGGAGCTACGAGCAGTACTTC CASSYDGGSYEQYF TRBV6-5 - - TRBJ2-7
TGCAGCGTTTTAGGGGGACTAGCCGGATACGAGCAGTACTTC CSVLGGLAGYEQYF TRBV29-1 few TRBD2 TRBJ2-7
TGCGCCAGCAGCTTGCAGGGACAGGGCGCAAATGAAGCTTTCTTT CASSLQGQGANEAFF TRBV5-1 few TRBD1 TRBJ1-1
TGCGCCAGCAGCCAACAGGGCGAATATGGCTACACCTTC CASSQQGEYGYTF TRBV4-1 few - TRBJ1-2
TGTGCCACCAGTGACCCGGACCAGGACAGGGGGAATACCTACGAGCAGTACTTC CATSDPDQDRGNTYEQYF TRBV24-1 once TRBD1 TRBJ2-7
TGCGCCAGCAGCCCGACCTGGGGGTTAGAGCTGTTTTTT CASSPTWGLELFF TRBV4-1 few - TRBJ2-2
TGCAGCGTTGTCTTCGGAGATCAGCCCCAGCATTTT CSVVFGDQPQHF TRBV29-1 - - TRBJ1-5
TGTGCCACCAGCAGAGAAGGAGCGGGGGGCGGGTATGAGCAGTTCTTC CATSREGAGGGYEQFF TRBV15 many TRBD2 TRBJ2-1
TGTGCCAGCAGCCGCGATCCCACGTTGGTCGGCTCCTACGAGCAGTACTTC CASSRDPTLVGSYEQYF TRBV7-9 few - TRBJ2-7
TGTGCCAGCAGCCTCGGTGGGCAAACCTACGAGCAGTACTTC CASSLGGQTYEQYF TRBV7-9 few - TRBJ2-7
TGTGCCAGCAGTTGGGGTGAATCTCAAGAGACCCAGTACTTC CASSWGESQETQYF TRBV25-1 - - TRBJ2-5
TGTGCCAGCAGCCCTAGCGGGGGCACTGCAGATACGCAGTATTTT CASSPSGGTADTQYF TRBV12-3/TRBV12-4 many TRBD2 TRBJ2-3
TGCGCCAGCAGTTTCGACCGGACTAGCGTGCTGGGAGATACGCAGTATTTT CASSFDRTSVLGDTQYF TRBV4-1 - TRBD2 TRBJ2-3
TGTGCCACCAGTGATTGGGTGGGGGACACAGATACGCAGTATTTT CATSDWVGDTDTQYF TRBV24-1 few - TRBJ2-3
TGTGCCACCAGTGATCCTTCCCCAGGGGAGAGAAATCAGCCCCAGCATTTT CATSDPSPGERNQPQHF TRBV24-1 once - TRBJ1-5
TGCAGTGCTAGTATAGCGGGAGCCACCTACAATGAGCAGTTCTTC CSASIAGATYNEQFF TRBV20-1 - TRBD2 TRBJ2-1
TGTGCCAGCAGTGTGCTTGGGGCTTTCTCCTACGAGCAGTACTTC CASSVLGAFSYEQYF TRBV7-9 few - TRBJ2-7
TGTGCCAGCAGGCCGGGACTAGCTGTGGAGACCCAGTACTTC CASRPGLAVETQYF TRBV2 - TRBD2 TRBJ2-5
TGTGCCACCAGTGACCCGGGGACTAGCGTCGGGCAGTTCTTC CATSDPGTSVGQFF TRBV24-1 - TRBD2 TRBJ2-1
TGTGCCAGCAGCCAGACAGGGATTCGCGAAAAACTGTTTTTT CASSQTGIREKLFF TRBV12-3/TRBV12-4 few TRBD1 TRBJ1-4
TGTGCCAGCAGCCCCGTGGTCCCCGGGGAGCTGTTTTTT CASSPVVPGELFF TRBV12-3/TRBV12-4 few - TRBJ2-2
TGTGCCAGCAGCTTAGCGCTAGGACCGGGGAAGAACACCGGGGAGCTGTTTTTT CASSLALGPGKNTGELFF TRBV7-9 few - TRBJ2-2
TGCGCCAGCAGCCCAGACTCCTACTACGAGCAGTACTTC CASSPDSYYEQYF TRBV5-1 few - TRBJ2-7
TGCGCCAGCAGCACGGGGCGGGGAAACTACAATGAGCAGTTCTTC CASSTGRGNYNEQFF TRBV5-1 few - TRBJ2-1
TGTGCCAGCAGTTACCCGAGCGGGAGCCTGTACAATGAGCAGTTCTTC CASSYPSGSLYNEQFF TRBV6-5 few TRBD2 TRBJ2-1
TGTGCCAGCAGCTTGGTCAGGACATTGAACACTGAAGCTTTCTTT CASSLVRTLNTEAFF TRBV5-6 few - TRBJ1-1
TGTGCCAGCAGTTACGGGCAAGGTCCCTACGAGCAGTACTTC CASSYGQGPYEQYF TRBV6-5 - - TRBJ2-7
TGTGCCAGCAGTTGGGCAGGGACTAACTATGGCTACACCTTC CASSWAGTNYGYTF TRBV28 - - TRBJ1-2
TGCGCCAGCAGCTTGGCCCCTTGGACCACAGATACGCAGTATTTT CASSLAPWTTDTQYF TRBV5-1 many - TRBJ2-3
TGTGCCAGCAGTGCGGACACTAACTATGGCTACACCTTC CASSADTNYGYTF TRBV27 - - TRBJ1-2
TGTGCCAGCAGCTATCTCCGGAGCGGGAGAGGTGAGCAGTTCTTC CASSYLRSGRGEQFF TRBV11-3 many TRBD2 TRBJ2-1
TGCGCCAGCAGCTCAGTCGACACAGGGCGCTCCTACGAGCAGTACTTC CASSSVDTGRSYEQYF TRBV5-1 - - TRBJ2-7